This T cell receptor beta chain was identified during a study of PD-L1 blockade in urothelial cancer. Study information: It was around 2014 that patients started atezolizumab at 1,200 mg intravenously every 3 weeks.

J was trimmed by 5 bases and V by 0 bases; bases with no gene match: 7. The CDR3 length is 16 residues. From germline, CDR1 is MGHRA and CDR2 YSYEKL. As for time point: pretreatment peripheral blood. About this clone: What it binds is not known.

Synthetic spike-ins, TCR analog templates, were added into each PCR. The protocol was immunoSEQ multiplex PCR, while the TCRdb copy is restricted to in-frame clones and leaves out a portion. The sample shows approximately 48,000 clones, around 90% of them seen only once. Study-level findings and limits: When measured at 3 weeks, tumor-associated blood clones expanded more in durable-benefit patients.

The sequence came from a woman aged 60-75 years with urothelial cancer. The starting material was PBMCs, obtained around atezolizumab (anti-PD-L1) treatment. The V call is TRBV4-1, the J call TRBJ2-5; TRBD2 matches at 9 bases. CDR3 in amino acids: CASSQDPSGGSETQYF. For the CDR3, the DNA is TGCGCCAGCAGCCAAGATCCAAGCGGGGGGTCGGAGACCCAGTACTTC.